Shown below are 21 T cell receptor beta chains from a single sample sequenced in a study of T cell responses to AZD1222 COVID-19 vaccine. TCRdb's copy holds only in-frame clones and misses some; the assay was immunoSEQ multiplex PCR. In the table there are roughly 120,000 clones, about 86% of which are singletons. Sequenced material: peripheral blood, taken on day 0 of AZD1222 vaccination. Receptor source: an adult in good health.

The chain links TRBV7-2 to TRBJ2-3, with D uncertain. V was pared by 1 base and J by 5 bases, with 7 bases between. The CDR3 consists of 13 residues. CDR1 is SGHTA, CDR2 FQGNSA, per germline. The CDR3 sequence: CASSLDRLDTQYF. The CDR3 bases are TGTGCCAGCAGCTTAGATCGGCTAGATACGCAGTATTTT. The full variable domain, in which reference TRBV7-2 and TRBJ2-3 provide the parts outside the CDR3, is GAGVSQSPSNKVTEKGKDVELRCDPISGHTALYWYRQSLGQGLEFLIYFQGNSAPDKSGLPSDRFSAERTGGSVSTLTIQRTQQEDSAVYLCASSLDRLDTQYFGPGTRLTVL.

This clone was detected once. This chain connects TRBV5-6 to TRBJ1-2; D perhaps matches TRBD1 (5 bases). This CDR3 is built from 17 residues. Germline loops: CDR1 SGHDT, CDR2 YYEEEE. V was clipped by 4 bases and J by 7 bases, with 26 bases between them. The CDR3 coding sequence is TGTGCCAGCAGCATACCGGGGCTCTCGGCGTCGGGGGGTGGCTACACCTTC. Residues: CASSIPGLSASGGGYTF.

The rearrangement joins TRBV29-1 to TRBJ2-6; D uncertain. The CDR3 loop spans 14 amino acids. Germline V lookup: CDR1 SQVTM, CDR2 ANQGSEA. The V and J ends lost 4 bases and 0 bases respectively, with 7 bases between them. CDR3 amino acids: CSVVKSSGANVLTF. For the CDR3, the DNA is TGCAGCGTTGTCAAGAGCTCTGGGGCCAACGTCCTGACTTTC.

Here the CDR3 reads CASSQDMGGYGSPLHF. In nucleotides, the CDR3 is TGCGCCAGCAGCCAAGATATGGGGGGATATGGGTCACCCCTCCACTTT. The V call is TRBV4-3, the J call TRBJ1-6; maybe TRBD1 (5 bases). Germline values: CDR1 LGHNA, CDR2 YSLEER. The CDR3 contains 16 residues. The V and J ends lost 0 bases and 10 bases respectively, with 16 bases between them.

This clone was recorded once. J is TRBJ2-1 and V is TRBV7-9; the D gene could be TRBD1 or TRBD2 (5 bases each). Germline CDR1 is SEHNR and CDR2 is FQNEAQ (reference sequence). Trimming took 5 bases from V and 3 from J, leaving 11 bases between them. The CDR3 has 14 amino acids. CDR3 DNA: TGTGCCAGCAGCAACGTGGGGGACTACAATGAGCAGTTCTTC. Translated, it gives CASSNVGDYNEQFF.

In this sample, this clone turned up once. The chain is built from TRBV9 and TRBJ2-2; TRBD1 matches at 8 bases. CDR1 and CDR2 (germline): SGDLS, YYNGEE. The CDR3 is 17 amino acids. J gave up 3 bases and V 7 bases, and 14 bases lay outside the gene matches. CDR3 residues: CASGLRLTGADTGELFF. CDR3 in DNA: TGTGCCAGCGGACTGCGCCTGACAGGGGCCGACACCGGGGAGCTGTTTTTT.

There are a few counts of this clone. The rearrangement uses TRBV3-1 (or the pseudogene TRBV3-2) and TRBJ2-6; 9 positions agree with TRBD1. The CDR3 spans 18 residues. The ends lost 5 bases at V and 1 base at J; junction bases unmatched: 9. CDR1 and CDR2 from the germline V gene are LGHDT and YNNKEL (reference sequence). CDR3 amino acids: CASSGRDRAPSGANVLTF. The CDR3 coding sequence is TGTGCCAGCAGCGGCCGGGACAGGGCCCCTTCTGGGGCCAACGTCCTGACTTTC.

The V gene is TRBV3-1 (or the pseudogene TRBV3-2), the J gene TRBJ2-1; 8 bases agree with TRBD1. The CDR3 has 17 amino acids. The germline V gene encodes CDR1 LGHDT and CDR2 YNNKEL (reference sequence). V was pared by 0 bases and J by 12 bases, with 16 bases of the junction left unmatched. CDR3 protein: CASSQDRTGILLKVQFF. The CDR3 DNA reads as TGTGCCAGCAGCCAAGACAGGACAGGGATCCTATTAAAAGTGCAGTTCTTC.

This rearrangement joins TRBV18 to TRBJ1-2, with a weak D call TRBD1 (5 bases). V lost 3 bases and J lost 5, with 16 bases in between. CDR3 length: 15 residues. Germline assignment: CDR1 KGHSH and CDR2 LQKENI. CDR3 region: CASSPKLQDEYGYTF. The CDR3 nucleotides read TGTGCCAGCTCACCCAAATTACAGGACGAGTATGGCTACACCTTC.

This clone has only one observation. The chain recombines TRBV5-5 with TRBJ2-5; 10 bases map to TRBD2. This CDR3 has 17 amino acids. Germline V lookup: CDR1 SGHKS, CDR2 YYEKEE (reference sequence). J was trimmed by 0 bases and V by 0 bases; bases with no gene match: 5. The CDR3 DNA is TGTGCCAGCAGCTTGGTTCCGACTAGCGGGTACCAAGAGACCCAGTACTTC. Translation gives CASSLVPTSGYQETQYF.

The chain uses TRBV3-1 (or the pseudogene TRBV3-2) and TRBJ1-2, with D tentatively TRBD1 (5 bases). CDR3 length: 14 amino acids. Germline-derived CDR1 and CDR2 are LGHDT and YNNKEL (reference sequence). Trimming stripped 0 bases from V and 7 bases from J, with 12 bases between. Here the CDR3 reads CASSQDSGQGGYTF. DNA of the CDR3: TGTGCCAGCAGCCAAGATAGTGGGCAGGGTGGCTACACCTTC.

The V call is TRBV4-2, the J call TRBJ1-2; D is unclear. The germline V gene encodes CDR1 LGHNA and CDR2 YNFKEQ. V lost 1 base and J 7 bases, leaving 16 bases between the germline ends. The CDR3 has 15 residues. The CDR3 spells CASSQARATYGGYTF. CDR3 DNA sequence: TGTGCCAGCAGCCAAGCTCGGGCGACCTATGGTGGCTACACCTTC.

The V gene is TRBV7-3, the J gene TRBJ1-1, with a possible D match to TRBD1 (5 bases). The CDR3 contains 15 residues. V was cut by 5 bases and J by 0 bases, with 13 bases left in between. Germline CDR1 and CDR2: SGHTA and FQGTGA. The CDR3 spells CASSASGGMNTEAFF. DNA for the CDR3: TGTGCCAGCAGCGCTTCGGGGGGGATGAACACTGAAGCTTTCTTT.

This clone was seen just once. The rearrangement uses TRBV5-4 and TRBJ1-5; D might be TRBD1 (6 bases). The V end lost 1 base, the J end lost 6 bases, and 11 bases lay between the germline ends. Germline lookup yields CDR1 SGHNT and CDR2 YYREEE (reference sequence). The CDR3 runs to 14 residues. The CDR3 here is CASSLQGTSQPQHF. CDR3 DNA: TGTGCCAGCAGCTTGCAGGGGACAAGTCAGCCCCAGCATTTT.

V gene TRBV27 combines with J gene TRBJ2-1, with D perhaps matching TRBD1 (5 bases). V was pared by 5 bases and J by 8 bases, with 25 bases between. CDR3 length: 17 amino acids. Germline-derived CDR1 and CDR2 are MNHEY and SMNVEV (reference sequence). The CDR3 nucleotides read TGTGCCAGCAGTCGGCGCACAGGAAAAGGTCGAAGCGATGAGCAGTTCTTC. This gives the protein CASSRRTGKGRSDEQFF.

This sequence joins TRBV10-3 and TRBJ1-1, with unresolved D. The V gene's germline CDR1 is ENHRY and CDR2 SYGVKD. The CDR3 length is 14 residues. V dropped 1 base and J dropped 0 bases, with 6 bases sitting between them. The CDR3 DNA follows: TGTGCCATCAGTGAGTTGGAGATGAACACTGAAGCTTTCTTT. It is translated as CAISELEMNTEAFF.

In nucleotides, the CDR3 is TGTGCCAGCAGCTTAGTACATGAGACAGTTGCAACTAATGAAAAACTGTTTTTT. Residues: CASSLVHETVATNEKLFF. This rearrangement joins TRBV7-9 to TRBJ1-4, with D perhaps matching TRBD1 (5 bases). The V gene's germline CDR1 is SEHNR and CDR2 FQNEAQ (reference sequence). Trimming pared 1 base from V and 0 bases from J, leaving 15 bases between. This CDR3 region has 18 residues.

This clone has a single count. V usage is TRBV4-1 and J usage is TRBJ1-3; 8 bases align to TRBD1. This CDR3 is built from 15 residues. V dropped 4 bases and J dropped 3; count of bases not matched to a gene: 5. Germline assignment: CDR1 MGHRA and CDR2 YSYEKL. CDR3 sequence (DNA): TGCGCCAGCAGCCCAGGGGGCGCTTATGGAAACACCATATATTTT. Translation gives CASSPGGAYGNTIYF.

The chain has TRBV5-4 and TRBJ2-5, with 10 positions matching TRBD1. CDR1 and CDR2 from the germline V gene are SGHNT and YYREEE (reference sequence). The CDR3 spans 17 residues. With V trimmed by 5 bases and J by 5 bases, 15 bases remained unmatched. The CDR3: CASSKPGGQGDGETQYF. In DNA form, the CDR3 reads TGTGCCAGCAGTAAGCCCGGAGGACAGGGGGATGGTGAGACCCAGTACTTC.

The chain couples TRBV19 to TRBJ1-2, with D possibly being TRBD1 (5 bases). This CDR3 spans 13 amino acids. The V gene lost 4 bases and the J gene lost 4 bases, with 10 bases spanning the gap. Germline lookup yields CDR1 LNHDA and CDR2 SQIVND (reference sequence). The CDR3 bases are TGTGCCAGTAGTACCCGGGACGGCTATGGCTACACCTTC. Translated, it gives CASSTRDGYGYTF.

This chain uses TRBV6-6 with TRBJ2-1; weak D call: TRBD1 (5 bases). Between the trimmed V and J ends, which lost 5 bases and 0 bases, there was a span of 17 bases. CDR1 MNHNY and CDR2 SVGAGI come from the germline V gene (reference sequence). The CDR3 consists of 17 residues. CDR3 protein: CASSLQSQGSSYNEQFF. The CDR3 DNA sequence: TGTGCCAGCAGTCTCCAAAGCCAGGGAAGCTCCTACAATGAGCAGTTCTTC.